These T cell receptor beta chains were read from a single sample in a study of T cell repertoires in cytomegalovirus infection. From the reads, TCRdb called clonotypes with MiXCR, one entry per CDR3 protein. The sample consists of some 480,000 distinct CDR3 sequences, around a third of them appearing once. Their specific antigens are unknown. The sequencing here drew on cultured PBMCs, taken from culture after CMV antigen stimulation. The receptor set was obtained from a human donor in good health (CMV status not recorded). Some clones in this sample may be carry-over from other donors' samples. CDR3s include the opening cysteine and the closing phenylalanine or tryptophan. The D gene is left open where the match is weak. Some rows have no size entry. The others give once, few or many, or a class for an expanded clone.

j_gene | d_gene | v_gene | abundance | CDR3aa | CDR3nt
TRBJ1-3 | - | TRBV6-5 | - | CASSYSQGSGNTIYF | TGTGCCAGCAGTTACTCACAGGGATCAGGAAACACCATATATTTT
TRBJ2-1 | TRBD1 | TRBV6-5 | - | CASRELDRARNEQFF | TGTGCCAGCAGAGAACTCGACAGGGCGCGGAATGAGCAGTTCTTC
TRBJ1-1 | - | TRBV12-3/TRBV12-4 | - | CASSFVRGSEAFF | TGTGCCAGCAGTTTTGTAAGGGGGTCTGAAGCTTTCTTT
TRBJ2-3 | - | TRBV5-1 | once | CASSLGSYKGDTQYF | TGCGCCAGCAGCTTGGGAAGCTACAAGGGAGATACGCAGTATTTT
TRBJ2-1 | - | TRBV20-1 | few | CSAIEVHNEQFF | TGCAGTGCAATAGAGGTCCACAATGAGCAGTTCTTC
TRBJ2-2 | - | TRBV7-9 | - | CASSSWAGRNTGELFF | TGTGCCAGCAGCTCGTGGGCAGGGAGAAACACCGGGGAGCTGTTTTTT
TRBJ1-5 | - | TRBV7-2 | - | CASSLRPHSNQPQHF | TGTGCCAGCAGCTTAAGACCCCATAGCAATCAGCCCCAGCATTTT
TRBJ1-1 | - | TRBV10-2 | - | CASSVGRGGVTEAFF | TGCGCCAGCAGTGTAGGCCGTGGGGGAGTCACTGAAGCTTTCTTT
TRBJ1-6 | - | TRBV6-5 | - | CASSAAARNSPLHF | TGTGCCAGCAGCGCGGCCGCTAGGAATTCACCCCTCCACTTT
TRBJ1-1 | - | TRBV11-2 | - | CASSLSWQTEAFF | TGTGCCAGCAGCTTAAGTTGGCAAACTGAAGCTTTCTTT
TRBJ2-3 | TRBD2 | TRBV4-2 | - | CASSQVSGSYTDTQYF | TGTGCCAGCAGCCAAGTGAGCGGGAGCTACACAGATACGCAGTATTTT
TRBJ2-2 | - | TRBV19 | few | CASSQGGTGELFF | TGTGCCAGTAGTCAGGGCGGCACCGGGGAGCTGTTTTTT
TRBJ1-3 | - | TRBV11-3 | - | CASSLVPGNTIYF | TGTGCCAGCAGCTTGGTCCCTGGAAACACCATATATTTT
TRBJ1-1 | - | TRBV10-3 | few | CAISVQRLGGTEAFF | TGTGCCATCAGTGTGCAGAGGCTCGGCGGCACTGAAGCTTTCTTT
TRBJ1-1 | TRBD1 | TRBV27 | few | CASSLSKQGGTEAFF | TGTGCCAGCAGTTTATCGAAACAGGGGGGGACTGAAGCTTTCTTT
TRBJ2-1 | TRBD2 | TRBV7-8 | many | CASSSGLAGGRGNEQFF | TGTGCCAGCAGCTCCGGACTAGCGGGAGGAAGGGGCAATGAGCAGTTCTTC
TRBJ2-5 | TRBD2 | TRBV5-8 | - | CASSPGTSGKQETQYF | TGTGCCAGCAGCCCCGGGACTAGCGGGAAGCAAGAGACCCAGTACTTC
TRBJ2-1 | TRBD2 | TRBV7-2 | many | CASTLNSGGWISGEQFF | TGTGCCAGCACCCTTAATAGCGGGGGATGGATTTCAGGTGAGCAGTTCTTC
TRBJ2-5 | - | TRBV6-1 | - | CASSPLQGGTQETQYF | TGTGCCAGCAGCCCACTTCAGGGCGGGACTCAAGAGACCCAGTACTTC
TRBJ2-7 | - | TRBV12-3/TRBV12-4 | - | CASTKAGLPSYEQYF | TGTGCCAGCACTAAGGCGGGGCTCCCCTCCTACGAGCAGTACTTC
TRBJ2-5 | - | TRBV28 | - | CASSTDRYQETQYF | TGTGCCAGCAGTACAGACAGATACCAAGAGACCCAGTACTTC
TRBJ2-2 | - | TRBV29-1 | - | CSVERFLNTGELFF | TGCAGCGTTGAGAGGTTTTTGAACACCGGGGAGCTGTTTTTT
TRBJ2-5 | TRBD1 | TRBV12-3/TRBV12-4 | - | CASSWGQGDQETQYF | TGTGCCAGCAGTTGGGGACAGGGAGATCAAGAGACCCAGTACTTC
TRBJ1-2 | - | TRBV30 | - | CAWRGNYGYTF | TGTGCCTGGCGTGGGAACTATGGCTACACCTTC
TRBJ2-5 | TRBD2 | TRBV6-2/TRBV6-3 | - | CASSYGAGGTVPETQYF | TGTGCCAGCAGTTACGGAGCGGGAGGGACTGTCCCGGAGACCCAGTACTTC
TRBJ2-3 | - | TRBV24-1 | - | CATSDLSPGDTQYF | TGTGCCACCAGTGATTTGAGCCCAGGAGATACGCAGTATTTT
TRBJ2-5 | - | TRBV28 | few | CASEGVGTQYF | TGTGCCAGCGAGGGTGTAGGGACCCAGTACTTC
TRBJ2-6 | TRBD1 | TRBV6-2/TRBV6-3 | - | CASSFRDRVKSGANVLTF | TGTGCCAGCAGTTTCCGGGACAGGGTTAAATCTGGGGCCAACGTCCTGACTTTC